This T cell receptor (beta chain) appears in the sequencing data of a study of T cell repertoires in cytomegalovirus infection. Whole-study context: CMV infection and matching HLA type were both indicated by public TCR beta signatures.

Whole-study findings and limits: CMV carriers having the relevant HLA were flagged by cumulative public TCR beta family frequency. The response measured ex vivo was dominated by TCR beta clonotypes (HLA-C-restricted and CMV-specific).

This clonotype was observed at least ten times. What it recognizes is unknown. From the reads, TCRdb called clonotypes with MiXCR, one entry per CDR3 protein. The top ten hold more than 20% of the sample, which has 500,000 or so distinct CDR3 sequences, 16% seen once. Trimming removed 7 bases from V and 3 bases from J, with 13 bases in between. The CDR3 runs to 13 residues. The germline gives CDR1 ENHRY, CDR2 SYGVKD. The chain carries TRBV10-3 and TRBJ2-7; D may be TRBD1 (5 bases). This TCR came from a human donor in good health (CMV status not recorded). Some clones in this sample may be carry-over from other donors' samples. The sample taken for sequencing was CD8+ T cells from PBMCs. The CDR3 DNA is TGTGCCATCACGGCAGGGCCTAGCTACGAGCAGTACTTC. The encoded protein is CAITAGPSYEQYF.